Presented here are 12 T cell receptor beta chains from one specimen sequenced in a study of shared clonotypes between healthy human individuals. The method was immunoSEQ multiplex PCR; TCRdb's version includes in-frame clones alone and lacks a portion of them. Of millions of clones in the sample, 85% to 95% are singletons; the top ten hold 0.35% to 0.45%. The sequenced sample consisted of naive CD4+ T cells from PBMCs. Described subset: CD45RA+ positively selected. These receptors originate from a young man in good health. Some clones in this sample may be carry-over from other donors' samples.

This chain uses TRBV6-5 with TRBJ2-7, with TRBD1 as a possible D gene (6 bases). CDR1 MNHEY and CDR2 SVGAGI come from the germline V gene. Trimming left V 5 bases short and J 5 bases short, with 10 bases between. The CDR3 is 12 residues long. DNA of the CDR3: TGTGCCAGCAGTAATACAGGGAACGAGCAGTACTTC. Translated, it gives CASSNTGNEQYF.

This clone was detected only once. The chain links TRBV5-3 to TRBJ2-3, with a possible D match to TRBD2 (5 bases). TRBV5-3 is sorted into the ORF group, with uncertain function. The ends were cut back, 5 bases at V and 7 bases at J, with 17 bases in the middle. CDR3 length equals 14 residues. The CDR3: CARRRVGSVYTQYF. As DNA, the CDR3 is TGTGCCAGAAGGAGGGTTGGGAGTGTGTATACGCAGTATTTT.

The V and J genes are TRBV5-1 and TRBJ2-1; 7 bases fit TRBD1. This CDR3 is 16 amino acids long. Trimming took 4 bases from V and 4 from J; bases not matched to a gene: 11. The germline V gene encodes CDR1 SGHRS and CDR2 YFSETQ. The CDR3 protein is CASSKSGGTDYNEQFF. CDR3 sequence (DNA): TGCGCCAGCAGCAAATCAGGTGGGACAGATTACAATGAGCAGTTCTTC.

Remarks on this clone: Within the sample, other DNA sequences also encode this same CDR3. The chain employs TRBV7-2 and TRBJ2-3; the D is unclear. V was trimmed by 5 bases and J by 2 bases, leaving 8 bases between them. The V gene's germline CDR1 is SGHTA and CDR2 FQGNSA. The CDR3 totals 13 residues. CDR3 residues: CASSPTPTDTQYF. DNA for the CDR3: TGTGCCAGCAGCCCTACCCCCACAGATACGCAGTATTTT.

The J gene is TRBJ2-7, the V gene TRBV5-1, with D unresolved. This CDR3 is built from 13 residues. V dropped 2 bases and J dropped 3 bases, with 9 bases sitting between them. The germline V gene encodes CDR1 SGHRS and CDR2 YFSETQ. In nucleotides, the CDR3 is TGCGCCAGCAGCTTTTCCCTTGGCTACGAGCAGTACTTC. Translation gives CASSFSLGYEQYF.

V usage is TRBV5-6 and J usage is TRBJ1-1; D is ambiguous. The CDR3 totals 14 residues. V was trimmed by 0 bases and J by 5 bases, leaving 11 bases between them. Germline loops: CDR1 SGHDT, CDR2 YYEEEE. The CDR3 region is CASSLGPGGTEAFF. Written as DNA, the CDR3 is TGTGCCAGCAGCTTGGGGCCGGGTGGGACTGAAGCTTTCTTT.

The rearrangement uses TRBV11-3 and TRBJ2-3; D is perhaps TRBD2 (5 bases). Germline assignment: CDR1 SGHNT and CDR2 YENEEA. This CDR3 has 14 amino acids. Between the trimmed V and J ends, which lost 0 bases and 3 bases, there was a span of 7 bases. The CDR3 coding sequence is TGTGCCAGCAGCTTAGATTCGGGAACAGATACGCAGTATTTT. It yields the protein CASSLDSGTDTQYF. The full variable domain, with the rest looked up from reference TRBV11-3 and TRBJ2-3, is EAGVVQSPRYKIIEKKQPVAFWCNPISGHNTLYWYLQNLGQGPELLIRYENEEAVDDSQLPKDRFSAERLKGVDSTLKIQPAELGDSAVYLCASSLDSGTDTQYFGPGTRLTVL.

The chain uses TRBV5-1 and TRBJ2-1; D may match TRBD1 or TRBD2 (6 bases each). Germline V gene lookup returns CDR1 SGHRS and CDR2 YFSETQ. This CDR3 has 16 residues. The V end was cut by 0 bases, the J end by 5 bases, with 15 bases between. CDR3: CASSLEARGGHNEQFF. CDR3 nucleotides: TGCGCCAGCAGCTTGGAGGCCCGAGGGGGGCACAATGAGCAGTTCTTC.

V usage is TRBV5-1 and J usage is TRBJ2-1; a possible D gene is TRBD1 (6 bases). The CDR3 consists of 16 residues. The V gene lost 4 bases and the J gene lost 8 bases, with 22 bases spanning the gap. Germline-derived CDR1 and CDR2 are SGHRS and YFSETQ. In DNA, the CDR3 is TGCGCCAGCAGCCCTGAGACGGGACGGAAGGGGGATGAGCAGTTCTTC. Translating gives CASSPETGRKGDEQFF.

The J gene is TRBJ1-4, the V gene TRBV7-8; D ambiguous. The CDR3 is 14 residues long. V was shortened by 6 bases and J by 0 bases, with 8 bases between the two germline ends. Per germline, CDR1 SGHVS and CDR2 FQNEAQ. DNA of the CDR3: TGTGCCAGCAGACGGGTTGCAACTAATGAAAAACTGTTTTTT. Protein sequence: CASRRVATNEKLFF.

CDR3 loop: CASSARDRGMNTEAFF. For the CDR3, the DNA is TGTGCCAGCAGCGCCCGGGACAGGGGCATGAACACTGAAGCTTTCTTT. The chain couples TRBV9 to TRBJ1-1, with 10 bases matching TRBD1. Germline-derived CDR1 and CDR2 are SGDLS and YYNGEE. V trimming: 3 bases; J trimming: 0 bases; junction bases outside the gene matches: 5. The CDR3 is 16 amino acids.

The chain employs TRBV30 and TRBJ2-2; maybe TRBD2 (5 bases). The V end was cut by 5 bases, the J end by 3 bases, with 10 bases between. Germline values: CDR1 GTSNPN, CDR2 SVGIG (reference sequence). This CDR3 region has 13 residues. CDR3 loop: CAWSSGYTGELFF. CDR3 in DNA: TGTGCCTGGTCCAGCGGCTACACCGGGGAGCTGTTTTTT.